The next 27 T cell receptor beta chains were all read from a single sample in a study of blood T cell repertoires in COVID-19. Sequencing was performed with immunoSEQ multiplex PCR; in TCRdb, only in-frame clones are kept and a portion is missing. The data show some 28,000 clones, about 85% seen once. The sequencing input was peripheral blood. These TCRs come from a human donor in a cohort sampled during active COVID-19.

This clone has a single count. The J gene is TRBJ2-3, the V gene TRBV11-2, with 11 nucleotides matching TRBD2. Trimming cost V 7 bases and J 8 bases; bases outside gene matches: 11. The CDR3 length is 15 residues. The V gene's germline CDR1 is SGHAT and CDR2 FQNNGV. The CDR3 DNA reads TGTGCCAGCAACCTAGCGGGGGGAGTTGCAGGTACGCAGTATTTT. It translates to CASNLAGGVAGTQYF.

The genes are TRBV5-1 and TRBJ1-3; tentative D call: TRBD1 (5 bases). The CDR3 has 15 amino acids. V lost 4 bases, J lost 4 bases, and 15 bases lay in between. Germline CDR1 reads SGHRS; CDR2 reads YFSETQ. The CDR3: CASSRSGVSGNTIYF. The CDR3 DNA reads as TGCGCCAGCAGCCGCTCGGGGGTCTCAGGAAACACCATATATTTT.

The chain is built from TRBV5-1 and TRBJ2-1; the match to TRBD2 covers 12 bases. V lost 0 bases and J lost 9; bases outside the gene matches: 4. Germline V gene data show CDR1 as SGHRS and CDR2 as YFSETQ. This CDR3 spans 15 amino acids. This chain's CDR3 is CASSLVLAGGSEQFF. CDR3 sequence (DNA): TGCGCCAGCAGCTTGGTTCTAGCGGGAGGGAGTGAGCAGTTCTTC.

This clone occurred once. The chain links TRBV28 to TRBJ2-4; maybe TRBD2 (6 bases). Per germline, CDR1 MDHEN and CDR2 SYDVKM. Trimming shortened V by 6 bases and J by 1 base, and 16 bases separated the two germline ends. There are 16 residues in the CDR3. The chain's CDR3 is CASSDAGTLAKNIQYF. CDR3 DNA sequence: TGTGCCAGCAGCGATGCAGGGACTTTGGCCAAAAACATTCAGTACTTC.

V gene TRBV7-2 combines with J gene TRBJ2-5; TRBD2 might be the D (7 bases). Trimming shortened V by 1 base and J by 1 base, and 10 bases separated the two germline ends. This CDR3 is built from 15 residues. Germline V gene lookup returns CDR1 SGHTA and CDR2 FQGNSA. The CDR3 nucleotides are TGTGCCAGCAGCTTAGGGGGGGGCCCCCAAGAGACCCAGTACTTC. Translating it yields CASSLGGGPQETQYF. Full variable domain (remainder filled in from reference TRBV7-2 and TRBJ2-5): GAGVSQSPSNKVTEKGKDVELRCDPISGHTALYWYRQSLGQGLEFLIYFQGNSAPDKSGLPSDRFSAERTGGSVSTLTIQRTQQEDSAVYLCASSLGGGPQETQYFGPGTRLLVL.

The V gene is TRBV13, the J gene TRBJ1-2, with TRBD1 matching over 9 bases. The junction had 6 bases not matched to a gene; V was cut back by 0 bases and J by 4 bases. Per the germline V gene, CDR1 is PRHDT and CDR2 is FYEKMQ (reference sequence). The CDR3 extends over 16 amino acids. This CDR3 reads CASSLGLQGATYGYTF. The CDR3 nucleotides are TGTGCCAGCAGCTTAGGCCTACAGGGGGCGACCTATGGCTACACCTTC.

The chain is built from TRBV3-1 (or the pseudogene TRBV3-2) and TRBJ2-2, with TRBD1 matching 10 bases. CDR1 is LGHDT, CDR2 YNNKEL, per germline (reference sequence). The CDR3 consists of 16 residues. The V segment lost 2 bases and the J segment 6 bases; nucleotides outside the gene matches: 6. CDR3: CASSQLPGQGSGELFF. Written as DNA, the CDR3 is TGTGCCAGCAGCCAACTGCCGGGACAGGGGTCCGGGGAGCTGTTTTTT.

The rearrangement links TRBV29-1 to TRBJ2-7; 14 nucleotides agree with TRBD2. The CDR3 is 14 amino acids. V trimming: 7 bases; J trimming: 6 bases; junction bases outside the gene matches: 8. Germline V gives CDR1 SQVTM, CDR2 ANQGSEA. The CDR3 DNA reads TGCAGCGCTAAATCCGGGACTAGCGGGAGCGAGCAGTACTTC. Translating gives CSAKSGTSGSEQYF.

This sequence joins TRBV4-1 and TRBJ2-2; 8 nucleotides line up with TRBD1. Trimming removed 1 base from V and 5 bases from J; junction bases left unmatched: 9. Germline V CDR1 and CDR2: MGHRA, YSYEKL. The CDR3 consists of 17 residues. The DNA of the CDR3 is TGCGCCAGCAGCCAAGGTGGGCAGGGGGCGTATACCGGGGAGCTGTTTTTT. Its protein is CASSQGGQGAYTGELFF.

The J gene is TRBJ2-1, the V gene TRBV19; 7 nucleotides match TRBD2. Germline CDR1 LNHDA, CDR2 SQIVND (reference sequence). V lost 4 bases to trimming and J lost 2 bases; unmatched junction nucleotides: 5. CDR3 length equals 15 residues. CDR3 coding DNA: TGTGCCAGTAGTAACGGGGGGATAACCTACAATGAGCAGTTCTTC. The encoded protein is CASSNGGITYNEQFF.

V gene TRBV24-1 combines with J gene TRBJ1-2; TRBD1 matches at 7 bases. The CDR3 loop spans 13 amino acids. Germline V gives CDR1 KGHDR, CDR2 SFDVKD. DNA for the CDR3: TGTTCCATTCAGGGGGTAAGTGACTATGGCTACACCTTC. It specifies CSIQGVSDYGYTF.

This chain joins TRBV11-2 and TRBJ2-3; D not certain. CDR1 is SGHAT, CDR2 FQNNGV, per germline. Trimming removed 4 bases at V and 0 bases at J, with 11 bases between. The CDR3 has 15 amino acids. CDR3: CASSSPRLSTDTQYF. The CDR3 DNA reads as TGTGCCAGCAGCTCCCCGAGGCTTAGCACAGATACGCAGTATTTT.

In its sample, this clone was seen once. This chain connects TRBV28 to TRBJ2-3; D is possibly TRBD2 (6 bases). Deletions cut 4 bases from V and 1 base from J, with 12 bases between. The CDR3 contains 15 residues. Germline assignment: CDR1 MDHEN and CDR2 SYDVKM. Here the CDR3 DNA reads TGTGCCAGCAGTTCGCACGGGGGAGGCACAGATACGCAGTATTTT. Amino acids: CASSSHGGGTDTQYF. Looking up the rest from reference TRBV28 and TRBJ2-3 gives the full variable domain: DVKVTQSSRYLVKRTGEKVFLECVQDMDHENMFWYRQDPGLGLRLIYFSYDVKMKEKGDIPEGYSVSREKKERFSLILESASTNQTSMYLCASSSHGGGTDTQYFGPGTRLTVL.

The J gene is TRBJ2-7, the V gene TRBV6-6, with D maybe TRBD1 (6 bases). The V end lost 5 bases, the J end lost 0 bases, and 20 bases lay between the germline ends. In germline, CDR1 is MNHNY, CDR2 SVGAGI (reference sequence). The CDR3 runs to 17 residues. The CDR3 DNA reads TGTGCCAGCAGTCCATATACTTGGACAGAGAGCTCCTACGAGCAGTACTTC. This encodes CASSPYTWTESSYEQYF.

The rearrangement uses TRBV5-8 and TRBJ2-1, with D possibly being TRBD2 (5 bases). V lost 4 bases and J lost 0, with 11 bases in between. This CDR3 contains 15 residues. Germline V CDR1 and CDR2: SGHTS, YDEGEE. For the CDR3, the DNA is TGTGCCAGCAGCCGACATCGGGGCTCCTACAATGAGCAGTTCTTC. This sequence encodes CASSRHRGSYNEQFF.

The rearrangement joins TRBV3-1 (or the pseudogene TRBV3-2) to TRBJ2-2, with 7 bases identical to TRBD1. With V trimmed by 4 bases and J by 4 bases, 3 bases remained unmatched. CDR3 length: 14 residues. CDR1 is LGHDT and CDR2 is YNNKEL in the germline V gene (reference sequence). The CDR3: CASSRQGGTGELFF. The CDR3 nucleotides read TGTGCCAGCAGCCGACAGGGTGGCACCGGGGAGCTGTTTTTT.

The chain uses TRBV5-1 and TRBJ2-6; 8 bases align to TRBD1. CDR1 and CDR2 (germline): SGHRS, YFSETQ. The CDR3 totals 17 residues. J gave up 0 bases and V 9 bases, and 11 bases lay outside the gene matches. The CDR3 protein is CATTTGQVISGANVLTF. Written as DNA, the CDR3 is TGCGCCACCACGACGGGACAGGTGATCTCTGGGGCCAACGTCCTGACTTTC. The whole variable domain, filled in from reference TRBV5-1 and TRBJ2-6, reads KAGVTQTPRYLIKTRGQQVTLSCSPISGHRSVSWYQQTPGQGLQFLFEYFSETQRNKGNFPGRFSGRQFSNSRSEMNVSTLELGDSALYLCATTTGQVISGANVLTFGAGSRLTVL.

The chain is built from TRBV6-5 and TRBJ1-1, with unresolved D. Per germline, CDR1 MNHEY and CDR2 SVGAGI. This CDR3 is 14 amino acids long. V lost 4 bases, J lost 5 bases, and 14 bases lay in between. The CDR3 DNA reads as TGTGCCAGCAGTTTCCTCCTGAGGGAAACTGAAGCTTTCTTT. Amino acids: CASSFLLRETEAFF.

This clone showed up just once. This chain links TRBV27 with TRBJ2-2, with a possible D match to TRBD1 (6 bases). With 8 bases removed from V and 6 bases from J, the gap between germline ends came to 19 bases. The CDR3 is 15 residues long. CDR1 is MNHEY, CDR2 SMNVEV, per germline (reference sequence). For the CDR3, the DNA is TGTGCCAGCTTTAACCGCAGGGGAGTCCCCGGGGAGCTGTTTTTT. It is translated as CASFNRRGVPGELFF.

The chain combines TRBV9 with TRBJ1-2; TRBD1 matches 11 bases. After removal of 0 bases from V and 7 bases from J, the junction contained 14 bases not matched to a gene. In germline, CDR1 is SGDLS, CDR2 YYNGEE. The CDR3 runs to 18 residues. CDR3 protein: CASSVDVRGGQGAGGYTF. CDR3 DNA sequence: TGTGCCAGCAGCGTAGACGTGCGAGGAGGACAGGGGGCGGGTGGCTACACCTTC.

The genes are TRBV5-5 and TRBJ2-7; 10 nucleotides line up with TRBD2. The CDR3 loop spans 18 amino acids. Germline V CDR1 and CDR2: SGHKS, YYEKEE (reference sequence). V was clipped by 0 bases and J by 4 bases; unmatched bases: 13. CDR3 nucleotides: TGTGCCAGCAGCTTGGCCGCGTCTAGCGGGAGCGGTAGTTACGAGCAGTACTTC. Encoded protein: CASSLAASSGSGSYEQYF.

In regard to this clone: The junction departs from the called germline gene at one end, perhaps through a read error. The V and J genes are TRBV12-3 or TRBV12-4 and TRBJ2-3; 8 nucleotides align to TRBD1. CDR3 length: 13 residues. The CDR3 loop is CASSSLSGGAGSF. The CDR3 coding sequence is TGTGCCAGCAGTTCCCTCTCAGGGGGCGCGGGTTCCTTT.

The V call is TRBV5-1, the J call TRBJ2-1, with TRBD2 identical over 11 bases. CDR1 and CDR2 (germline): SGHRS, YFSETQ. CDR3 length: 15 residues. V was clipped by 4 bases and J by 5 bases; unmatched bases: 5. The CDR3 sequence: CASSRLSGGDNEQFF. The CDR3 DNA sequence: TGCGCCAGCAGCCGCCTTAGCGGGGGGGACAATGAGCAGTTCTTC. The whole variable domain, remainder taken from reference TRBV5-1 and TRBJ2-1, is KAGVTQTPRYLIKTRGQQVTLSCSPISGHRSVSWYQQTPGQGLQFLFEYFSETQRNKGNFPGRFSGRQFSNSRSEMNVSTLELGDSALYLCASSRLSGGDNEQFFGPGTRLTVL.

This chain joins TRBV29-1 and TRBJ2-1, with D maybe TRBD2 (6 bases). V gave up 7 bases and J gave up 4 bases, with 17 bases separating them. Germline CDR1 is SQVTM and CDR2 is ANQGSEA. There are 14 residues in the CDR3. CDR3 nucleotides: TGCAGCGCCGGGGCCAGTGGGGGGTACAATGAGCAGTTCTTC. Its translation is CSAGASGGYNEQFF.

This chain joins TRBV28 and TRBJ1-2; D gene uncertain. This CDR3 spans 12 amino acids. Germline lookup yields CDR1 MDHEN and CDR2 SYDVKM. The V gene lost 6 bases and the J gene lost 13 bases, with 18 bases spanning the gap. The CDR3 DNA follows: TGTGCCAGCAGGGGTTACACGGGGATCGGCACCTTC. Residues: CASRGYTGIGTF.

This sequence joins TRBV24-1 and TRBJ2-3, with 7 bases matching TRBD1. Germline V lookup: CDR1 KGHDR, CDR2 SFDVKD. V gave up 10 bases and J gave up 6 bases; unmatched junction bases: 6. The CDR3 covers 12 residues. CDR3 bases: TGTGCCACATACAGGGGCTGGGATACGCAGTATTTT. Its translation: CATYRGWDTQYF.

A note on this clone: Sequence at one end of the junction differs from germline and may be a read error. The chain combines TRBV2 with TRBJ2-5; 8 bases map to TRBD1. The CDR3 sequence is 15 residues long. Germline loops: CDR1 SNHLY, CDR2 FYNNEI. DNA for the CDR3: TGTGCCAGCAGCGAAGGGGGGACAGGAAAAGAGACCCAGTACTTC. Encoded protein: CASSEGGTGKETQYF.